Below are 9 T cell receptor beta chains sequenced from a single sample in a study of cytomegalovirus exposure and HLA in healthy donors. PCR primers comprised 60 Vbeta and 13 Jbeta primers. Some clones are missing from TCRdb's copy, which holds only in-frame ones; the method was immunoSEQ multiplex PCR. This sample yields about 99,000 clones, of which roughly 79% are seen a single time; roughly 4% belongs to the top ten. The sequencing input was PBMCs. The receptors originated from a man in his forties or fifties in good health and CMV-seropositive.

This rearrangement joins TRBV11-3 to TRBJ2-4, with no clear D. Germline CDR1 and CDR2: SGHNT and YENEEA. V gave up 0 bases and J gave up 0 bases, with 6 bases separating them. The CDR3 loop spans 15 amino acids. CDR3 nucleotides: TGTGCCAGCAGCTTAGAAGCGCTAGCCAAAAACATTCAGTACTTC. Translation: CASSLEALAKNIQYF.

The CDR3 here is CASSLQRLRAYEQYF. In DNA, the CDR3 is TGTGCCAGCAGTCTACAGAGACTAAGGGCCTACGAGCAGTACTTC. The rearrangement uses TRBV5-8 and TRBJ2-7; perhaps TRBD2 as D (5 bases). Trimming left V 5 bases short and J 2 bases short, with 17 bases between. CDR1 and CDR2 from the germline V gene are SGHTS and YDEGEE. This CDR3 is 15 amino acids long.

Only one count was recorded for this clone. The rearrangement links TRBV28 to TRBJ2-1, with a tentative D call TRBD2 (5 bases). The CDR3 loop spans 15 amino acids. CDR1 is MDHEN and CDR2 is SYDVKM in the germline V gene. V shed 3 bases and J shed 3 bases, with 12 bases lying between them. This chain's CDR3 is CASSFTTRDYNEQFF. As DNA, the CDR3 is TGTGCCAGCAGTTTTACAACTAGGGACTACAATGAGCAGTTCTTC.

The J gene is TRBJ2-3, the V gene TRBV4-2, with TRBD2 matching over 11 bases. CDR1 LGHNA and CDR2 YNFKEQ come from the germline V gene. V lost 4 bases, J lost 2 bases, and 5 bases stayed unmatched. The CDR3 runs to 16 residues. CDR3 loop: CASSRTSGSDTDTQYF. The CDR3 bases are TGTGCCAGCAGCCGAACTAGCGGGAGTGACACAGATACGCAGTATTTT.

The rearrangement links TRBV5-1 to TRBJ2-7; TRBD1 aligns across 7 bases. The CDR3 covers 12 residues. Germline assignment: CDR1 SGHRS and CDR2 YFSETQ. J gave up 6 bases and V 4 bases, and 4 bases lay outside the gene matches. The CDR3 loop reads CASSREGAEQYF. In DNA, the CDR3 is TGCGCCAGCAGCCGAGAGGGGGCCGAGCAGTACTTC.

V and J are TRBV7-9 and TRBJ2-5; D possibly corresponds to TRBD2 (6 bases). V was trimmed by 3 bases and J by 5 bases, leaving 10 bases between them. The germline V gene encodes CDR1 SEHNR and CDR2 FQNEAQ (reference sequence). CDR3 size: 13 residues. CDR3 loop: CASSFGGPETQYF. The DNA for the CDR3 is TGTGCCAGCAGCTTCGGGGGTCCCGAGACCCAGTACTTC. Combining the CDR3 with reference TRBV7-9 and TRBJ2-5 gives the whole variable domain DTGVSQNPRHKITKRGQNVTFRCDPISEHNRLYWYRQTLGQGPEFLTYFQNEAQLEKSRLLSDRFSAERPKGSFSTLEIQRTEQGDSAMYLCASSFGGPETQYFGPGTRLLVL.

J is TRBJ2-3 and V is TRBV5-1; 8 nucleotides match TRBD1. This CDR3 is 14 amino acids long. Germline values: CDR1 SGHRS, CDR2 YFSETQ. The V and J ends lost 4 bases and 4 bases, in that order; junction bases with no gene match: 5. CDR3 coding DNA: TGCGCCAGCAGCACCGGACAGGGAGCAGATACGCAGTATTTT. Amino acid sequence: CASSTGQGADTQYF.

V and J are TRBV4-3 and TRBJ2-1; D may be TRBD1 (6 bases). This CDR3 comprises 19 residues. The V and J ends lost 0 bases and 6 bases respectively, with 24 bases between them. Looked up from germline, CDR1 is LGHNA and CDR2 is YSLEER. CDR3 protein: CASSQEAAQGSGGFNEQFF. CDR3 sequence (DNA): TGCGCCAGCAGCCAAGAGGCTGCCCAGGGGTCAGGCGGATTCAATGAGCAGTTCTTC.

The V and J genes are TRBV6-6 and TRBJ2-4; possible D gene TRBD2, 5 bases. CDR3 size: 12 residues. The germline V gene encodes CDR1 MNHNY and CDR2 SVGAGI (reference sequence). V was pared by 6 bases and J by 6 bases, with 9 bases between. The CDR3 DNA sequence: TGTGCCAGCAGCGAGAGCGGAAACATTCAGTACTTC. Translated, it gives CASSESGNIQYF.